This T cell receptor beta chain was recovered during a study of cytomegalovirus exposure and HLA in healthy donors. Study-level results: Most TCR beta V segments were productive about 90% or about 30% of the time in an earlier analysis. Listed as cytomegalovirus-associated were 150 or so TCR beta chains.

Details on this clone: Its cognate antigen is unknown.

With 60 Vbeta and 13 Jbeta primers, the PCR was carried out. Libraries were prepared by immunoSEQ multiplex PCR; TCRdb keeps only in-frame clonotypes and omits some of them. The table has 150,000 to 250,000 clones, over 65% seen once; the top ten hold roughly 0.1%. The sample comprised PBMCs. This TCR was sampled from a boy between 2 and 10 years old in good health and CMV-seronegative.

The CDR3 DNA reads as TGTGCCAGCAGCTTAGGACTGATAAATTCACCCCTCCACTTT. It yields the protein CASSLGLINSPLHF. This rearrangement joins TRBV7-2 to TRBJ1-6, with D unclear. Trimming left V 1 base short and J 7 bases short, with 8 bases between. In germline, CDR1 is SGHTA, CDR2 FQGNSA. This CDR3 is built from 14 residues. Full variable domain (remainder filled in from reference TRBV7-2 and TRBJ1-6): GAGVSQSPSNKVTEKGKDVELRCDPISGHTALYWYRQSLGQGLEFLIYFQGNSAPDKSGLPSDRFSAERTGGSVSTLTIQRTQQEDSAVYLCASSLGLINSPLHFGNGTRLTVT.